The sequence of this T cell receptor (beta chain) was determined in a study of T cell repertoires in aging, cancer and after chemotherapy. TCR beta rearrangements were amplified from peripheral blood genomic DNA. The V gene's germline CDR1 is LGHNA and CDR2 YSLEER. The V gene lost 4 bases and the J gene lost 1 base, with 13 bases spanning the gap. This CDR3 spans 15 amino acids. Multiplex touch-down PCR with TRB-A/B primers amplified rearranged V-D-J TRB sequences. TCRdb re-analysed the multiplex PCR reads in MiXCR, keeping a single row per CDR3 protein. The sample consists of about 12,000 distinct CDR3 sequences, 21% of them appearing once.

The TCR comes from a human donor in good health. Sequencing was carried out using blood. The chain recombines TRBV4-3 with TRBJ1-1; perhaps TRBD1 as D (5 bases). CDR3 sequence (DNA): TGCGCCAGCAGCCGTGTACAGACAGAGAACACTGAAGCTTTCTTT. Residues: CASSRVQTENTEAFF.